This TCR beta chain is from a study of cytomegalovirus exposure and HLA in healthy donors. Both 60 Vbeta primers and 13 Jbeta primers went into the PCR. The data were produced by immunoSEQ multiplex PCR, yet TCRdb's version contains in-frame clones alone and is incomplete. The sample lists 99,000 or so clones, roughly three quarters occurring once. Trimming pared 2 bases from V and 7 bases from J, leaving 8 bases between. Germline loops: CDR1 MRHNA, CDR2 SNTAGT. The CDR3 loop spans 12 amino acids. This clone is a singleton in its sample. The sample consisted of PBMCs. The origin of this receptor is a male donor in good health and CMV-seropositive. This chain joins TRBV6-4 and TRBJ1-2; D gene ambiguous. This CDR3 is CASSDVNLGYTF. CDR3 DNA: TGTGCCAGCAGTGACGTAAATCTTGGCTACACCTTC.